This T cell receptor (beta chain) is drawn from a study of blood T cell repertoires in COVID-19. The repertoire was sequenced with immunoSEQ multiplex PCR; TCRdb's copy has only in-frame clones and lacks some. The data contain approximately 230,000 clones, approximately 90% of them seen just once; the ten biggest clones take up around 16%. V was clipped by 2 bases and J by 6 bases, with 16 bases between them. This CDR3 comprises 16 residues. From germline, CDR1 is MNHEY and CDR2 SMNVEV (reference sequence). The table lists this clone with a count of one. What was sequenced was PBMCs or T cells enriched from blood (not recorded which). This sequence originates from a man aged 18 to 35 who had recovered from COVID-19. The J gene is TRBJ2-2, the V gene TRBV27; weak D call: TRBD1 (5 bases). The CDR3 loop is CASSLRRTKTPGELFF. The CDR3, as DNA: TGTGCCAGCAGTTTACGGCGGACAAAAACCCCCGGGGAGCTGTTTTTT.